The T cell receptor (beta chain) under discussion was sequenced for a study of graft-versus-host responses after intestinal transplantation. Study background: Those transplanted obtained multivisceral, liver-intestinal, or isolated intestinal grafts. Each patient got anti-thymocyte globulin induction, then tacrolimus and steroids for three to four years. General study findings and limits: When patients had graft-donor T cell macrochimerism, their allografts held high graft-versus-host to host-versus-graft clonal ratios.

Produced via immunoSEQ multiplex PCR; TCRdb's table is partial and in-frame only. The table lists roughly 38,000 clones, nearly 95% of them singletons, with approximately 20% in the top ten. As for this clone: The antigen is undetermined.

Germline-derived CDR1 and CDR2 are MNHNS and SASEGT. V lost 6 bases, J lost 6 bases, and 6 bases stayed unmatched. CDR3 length: 15 amino acids. This chain joins TRBV6-1 and TRBJ2-1; 12 nucleotides line up with TRBD2. This TCR came from a human donor who was the organ donor for an intestinal transplant. Here the sequenced sample was unstimulated CD8+ T cells sorted from spleen or lymph node cells, taken before transplant. DNA of the CDR3: TGTGCCAGCAGAAATCTAGCGGGAGGGTCCAATGAGCAGTTCTTC. It yields the protein CASRNLAGGSNEQFF.